The sequence of this T cell receptor (beta chain) was determined in a study of breast tumors, draining lymph nodes, adjacent tissues. Each CDR3 protein gets one entry after TCRdb re-called the multiplex PCR reads with MiXCR. Here the sample spans 200,000 or so distinct CDR3 sequences, roughly 31% being singletons. Germline CDR1 and CDR2: SGHTA and FQGNSA. This CDR3 has 13 residues. As concerns this clonotype: Antigen specificity is unknown. At one of its ends the junction is not consistent with the germline gene, which may arise from a read error.

Breast cancer patients provided tissue from their axillary draining lymph nodes. Study-level findings and limits: Tumor and nontumor repertoires were significantly more similar in luminal-like than in basal-like breast cancer. Most tumor T cells seemingly derive from lymph node, then expand in tumor. Tumor TCR diversity was below lymph nodes but above nontumor tissue.

The sequence came from a female donor with breast cancer. Some clones in this sample may be carry-over from other donors' samples. The chain joins TRBV7-2 to TRBJ2-2; a possible D gene is TRBD2 (6 bases). What was sequenced was axillary lymph node tissue. CDR3 residues: CASSLRDSGVLFF. In DNA form, the CDR3 reads TGTGCCAGCAGCTTGCGGGACTCGGGGGTGCTGTTTTTT.